This TCR beta chain was captured by sequencing in a study of OX40 agonist ivuxolimab in advanced cancers. Sequencing used immunoSEQ multiplex PCR; TCRdb keeps in-frame clones, though not all of them. The sample consists of tens of thousands of clones, about 83% of them appearing once. This clone has a single count. CDR3 length equals 13 residues. The V gene lost 4 bases and the J gene lost 6 bases, with 12 bases spanning the gap. Germline assignment: CDR1 SGDLS and CDR2 YYNGEE. This chain uses TRBV9 with TRBJ2-3; D remains ambiguous. Sequencing was performed on CD4+ or CD8+ T cells sorted from blood, taken in a trial of the OX40 agonist ivuxolimab. The receptor's source is an adult with an advanced solid tumor such as melanoma, head and neck, liver or kidney cancer. CDR3 region: CASSTRTEDTQYF. CDR3 sequence (DNA): TGTGCCAGCAGCACCCGTACTGAGGATACGCAGTATTTT.